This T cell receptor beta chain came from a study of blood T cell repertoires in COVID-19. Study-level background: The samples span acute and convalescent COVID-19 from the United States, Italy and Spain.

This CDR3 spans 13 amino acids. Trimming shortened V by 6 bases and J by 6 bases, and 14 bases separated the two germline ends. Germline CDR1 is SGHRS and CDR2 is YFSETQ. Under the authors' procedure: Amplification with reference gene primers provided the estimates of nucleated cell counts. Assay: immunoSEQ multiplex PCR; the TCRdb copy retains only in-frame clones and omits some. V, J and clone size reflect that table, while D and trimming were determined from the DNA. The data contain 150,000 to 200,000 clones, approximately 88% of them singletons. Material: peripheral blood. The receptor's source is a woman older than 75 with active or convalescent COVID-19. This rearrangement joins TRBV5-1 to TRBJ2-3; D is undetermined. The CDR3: CASNPGGGDTQYF. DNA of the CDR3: TGCGCCAGCAACCCCGGCGGTGGGGATACGCAGTATTTT.